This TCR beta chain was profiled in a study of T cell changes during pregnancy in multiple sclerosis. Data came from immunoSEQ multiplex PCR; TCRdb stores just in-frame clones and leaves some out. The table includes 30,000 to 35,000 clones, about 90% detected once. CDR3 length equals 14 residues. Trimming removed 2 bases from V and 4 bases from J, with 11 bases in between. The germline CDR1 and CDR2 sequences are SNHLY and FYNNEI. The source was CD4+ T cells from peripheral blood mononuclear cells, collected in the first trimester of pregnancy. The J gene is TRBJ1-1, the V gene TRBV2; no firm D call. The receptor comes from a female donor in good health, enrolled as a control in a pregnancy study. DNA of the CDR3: TGTGCCAGCAGTGAATCCGGTGGTGGCACTGAAGCTTTCTTT. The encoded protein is CASSESGGGTEAFF.